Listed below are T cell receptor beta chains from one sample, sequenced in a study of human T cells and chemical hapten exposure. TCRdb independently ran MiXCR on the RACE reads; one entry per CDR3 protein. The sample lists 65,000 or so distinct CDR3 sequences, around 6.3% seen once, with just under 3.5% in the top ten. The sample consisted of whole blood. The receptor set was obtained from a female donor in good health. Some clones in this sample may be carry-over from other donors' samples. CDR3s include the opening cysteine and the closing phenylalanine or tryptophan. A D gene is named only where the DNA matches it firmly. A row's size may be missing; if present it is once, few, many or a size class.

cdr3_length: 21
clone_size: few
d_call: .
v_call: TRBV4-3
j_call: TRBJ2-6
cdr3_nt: TGCGCCAGCAGCCGAGAAGTTCCCACCTCCTGGGCAGCCTCTGGGGCCAACGTCCTGACTTTC
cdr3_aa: CASSREVPTSWAASGANVLTF

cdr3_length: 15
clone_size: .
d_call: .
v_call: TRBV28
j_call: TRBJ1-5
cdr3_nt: TGTGCCAGCAGTTCTCCGGGCTTGTCGCTTCAGCCCCAGCATTTT
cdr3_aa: CASSSPGLSLQPQHF

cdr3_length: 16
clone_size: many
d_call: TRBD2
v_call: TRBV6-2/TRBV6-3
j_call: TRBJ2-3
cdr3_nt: TGTGCCAGCAGTCCACAAGGCGGGAGGAGGACAGATACGCAGTATTTT
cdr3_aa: CASSPQGGRRTDTQYF

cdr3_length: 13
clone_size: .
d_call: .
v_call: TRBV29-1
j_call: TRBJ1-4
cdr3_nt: TGCAGCGCCCAATGGACAACTAATGAAAAACTGTTTTTT
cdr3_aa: CSAQWTTNEKLFF

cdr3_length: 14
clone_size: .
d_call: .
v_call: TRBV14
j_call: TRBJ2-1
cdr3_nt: TGTGCCAGCAGCCTAACGCGATCCTACAATGAGCAGTTCTTC
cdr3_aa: CASSLTRSYNEQFF

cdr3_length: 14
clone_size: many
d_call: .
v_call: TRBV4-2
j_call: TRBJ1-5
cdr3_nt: TGTGCCAGCAGCCAAGTCAGGGGTAGTCAGCCCCAGCATTTT
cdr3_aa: CASSQVRGSQPQHF

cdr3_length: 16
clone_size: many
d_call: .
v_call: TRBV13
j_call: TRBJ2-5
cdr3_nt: TGTGCCAGCAGCTTAGGGTCCCAGGGAGTCCAAGAGACCCAGTACTTC
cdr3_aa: CASSLGSQGVQETQYF

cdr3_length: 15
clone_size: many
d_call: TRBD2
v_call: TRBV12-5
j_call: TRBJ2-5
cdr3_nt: TGTGCTAGTGGTTTGCCTGGGAGGGGCCGAGAGACCCAGTACTTC
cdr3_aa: CASGLPGRGRETQYF

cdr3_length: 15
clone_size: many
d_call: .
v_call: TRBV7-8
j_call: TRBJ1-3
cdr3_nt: TGTGCCAGCAGCATTACCCTGTTCTCTGGAAACACCATATATTTT
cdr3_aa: CASSITLFSGNTIYF

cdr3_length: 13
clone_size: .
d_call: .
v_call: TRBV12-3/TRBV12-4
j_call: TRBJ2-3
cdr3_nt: TGTGCCAGCAGTTTGAGTTCTTTAGATACGCAGTATTTT
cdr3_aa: CASSLSSLDTQYF

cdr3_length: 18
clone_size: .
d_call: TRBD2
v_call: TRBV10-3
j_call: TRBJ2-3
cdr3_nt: TGTGCCAATGTGGGATCCGGGACTAGCGGAGCTAGCACAGATACGCAGTATTTT
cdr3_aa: CANVGSGTSGASTDTQYF

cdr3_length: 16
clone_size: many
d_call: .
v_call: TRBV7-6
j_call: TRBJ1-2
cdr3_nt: TGTGCCAGCAGCTTACGTCCGGCAGAGGGGTTTTATGGCTACACCTTC
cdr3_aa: CASSLRPAEGFYGYTF

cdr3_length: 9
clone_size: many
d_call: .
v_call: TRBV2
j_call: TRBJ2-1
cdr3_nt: TGTGCCAGCGGGTATGAGCAGTTCTTC
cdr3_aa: CASGYEQFF

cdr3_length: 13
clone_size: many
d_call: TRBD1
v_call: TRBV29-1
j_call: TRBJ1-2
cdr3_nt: TGCAGCGTTGAAGGAGACAGGGCATATGGCTACACCTTC
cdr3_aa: CSVEGDRAYGYTF